The present T cell receptor (beta chain) was sequenced within a study of radiation and T cells in renal cell carcinoma (dated by TCRdb to about 2020). Study-wide context: A total of approximately 53 samples underwent TCR beta sequencing, made up of some 26 tumors and about 27 peripheral blood samples. The final blood draw took place at 4 weeks after radiation, the same time as nephrectomy. In the approximately 53 samples combined, roughly 4.4 million unique CDR3 nucleotide sequences were found, encoding roughly 2.5 million unique CDR3 amino acid sequences.

On this clone: Its antigen is still unknown. The sample holds no much larger clone one base away, and base qualities are not on file.

Broad study findings and their caveats: Top tumor clonotypes rose in blood from baseline to 2 weeks post-radiation, then contracted by 4 weeks, suggesting transient expansion of tumor-resident clones. Blood repertoire dynamics were not followed beyond 4 weeks after treatment. Effects of radiation dose or scheduling on the TCR repertoire could not be addressed with the single-armed trial design. Because pretreatment tumor biopsies were not available, the baseline intratumoral presence of clonotypes could not be determined.

CDR1 and CDR2 are drawn from the germline V gene: KGHSH, LQKENI. V is pared back by 1 base and J by 2 bases, with 5 bases lying between the germline termini. Counted from cysteine to phenylalanine, this CDR3 has 13 amino acids. The entry retains the CDR3 DNA only, 39 bases that are in frame from base 1. The time point label of this sample denotes: blood 4 weeks post-SBRT, at nephrectomy. Reading the label with the study, this specimen's treatment or condition is: 15 Gy SBRT to primary tumor, nephrectomy 4 weeks later. The samples were obtained from a clinical trial, where primary renal cell carcinomas were treated with 15 Gy stereotactic body radiation therapy and then removed by nephrectomy 4 weeks afterward. To track tumor-enriched clonotypes, serial peripheral blood was sampled from radiation-treated patients at baseline and at 2 weeks and 4 weeks after SBRT. Every patient had renal cell carcinoma of clear cell pathology. Genomic DNA for TCR sequencing was prepared using the QIAamp DNA Blood Mini Kit (Qiagen). Samples were included in the analyses only if all quality control checks were passed.

TCR beta libraries were generated from genomic DNA with the immunoSEQ kit, following the manufacturer's recommendations. To prepare libraries, a first multiplex PCR with proprietary primers was run, followed by a second PCR that added unique barcodes, and a bead cleanup was done after each round. Each sample batch included a kit-provided positive control reaction and a negative control reaction. The final libraries underwent checking on an Agilent 4200 TapeStation D1000 ScreenTape, volumetric pooling, and quantification by qPCR. Sequencing was performed on an Illumina NextSeq500 using a MidOutput 150-cycle cartridge, with 156 Read1 cycles, 15 Index1 cycles, and the kit custom primers. The pooled library was loaded at approximately 1 pM with a roughly 20% PhiX control spike-in. In the paper's pipeline: The vendor-processed data were analyzed in R, and a clonotype was defined as all T cells that share the same CDR3 nucleotide sequence. For clone abundance analyses, frequencies were normalized to the 10,000 most abundant clones per sample. Public T cell clones, which averaged fewer than five per sample, were excluded before analysis. Tumor-enriched clonotypes and baseline blood-enriched clonotypes were defined as those with an abundance difference of at least 32-fold between compartments. A beta-binomial differential abundance model was used to identify clonotypes that expanded or contracted between blood time points. Tumor-blood repertoire similarity was measured with the Baroni-Urbani and Buser coefficient, and group comparisons used two-tailed Wilcoxon tests in R. TCRdb took this table from immuneACCESS and kept in-frame rearrangements with V and J called. Such tables lack part of the clones; where checked against another copy, unresolved V genes explain under half of the gap, and the rest is unexplained. Clonal size and the V and J genes are those of that table, whereas D and trimming came from the DNA. Within this sample are about 77,000 clones, with over 65% of them counted one time only. 2% to 3% of the sample lies in the top ten.

This clonotype originated in a woman aged 55-69 years with renal cell carcinoma. In this chain, TRBV18 is recombined with TRBJ1-1, with the D gene not clear enough to name. Specimen: blood, collected from a patient whose treatment included radiotherapy and nephrectomy. CDR3 sequence: CASSPLDNTEAFF. The DNA sequence is as follows: TGTGCCAGCTCACCACTTGATAACACTGAAGCTTTCTTT.